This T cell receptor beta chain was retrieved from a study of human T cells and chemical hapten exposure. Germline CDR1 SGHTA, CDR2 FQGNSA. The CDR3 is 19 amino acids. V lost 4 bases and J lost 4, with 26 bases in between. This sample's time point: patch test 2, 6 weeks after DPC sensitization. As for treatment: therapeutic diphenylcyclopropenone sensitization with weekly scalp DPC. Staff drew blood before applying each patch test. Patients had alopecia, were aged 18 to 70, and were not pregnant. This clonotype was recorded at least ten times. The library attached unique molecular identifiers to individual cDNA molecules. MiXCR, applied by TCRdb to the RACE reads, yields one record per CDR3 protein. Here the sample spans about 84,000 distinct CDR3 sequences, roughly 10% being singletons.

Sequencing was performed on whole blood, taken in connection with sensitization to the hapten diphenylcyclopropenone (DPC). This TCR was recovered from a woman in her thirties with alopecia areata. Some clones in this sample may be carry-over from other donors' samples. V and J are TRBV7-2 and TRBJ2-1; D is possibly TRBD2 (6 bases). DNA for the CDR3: TGTGCCAGCAGCTCATTAGGTCCCTTGGGGGACTCTCGGTACAATGAGCAGTTCTTC. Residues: CASSSLGPLGDSRYNEQFF.